Presented here are 24 T cell receptor beta chains from one specimen sequenced in a study of cytomegalovirus exposure and HLA in healthy donors. This PCR relied on a set of 60 Vbeta primers and 13 Jbeta primers. Profiling relied on immunoSEQ multiplex PCR, and the TCRdb table lists in-frame clones only, not all of them. The table lists some 110,000 clones, 80% to 90% of them singletons. Sample: PBMCs. Receptors originate from a man aged 45-60 years in good health and CMV-seronegative.

The rearrangement uses TRBV19 and TRBJ2-5, with D perhaps TRBD2 (7 bases). Trimming stripped 4 bases from V and 1 base from J, with 16 bases between. The CDR3 length is 16 residues. Germline-derived CDR1 and CDR2 are LNHDA and SQIVND (reference sequence). The CDR3 DNA sequence: TGTGCCAGTAGTAGGGATGGGGCGGGGGCCCAAGAGACCCAGTACTTC. This sequence encodes CASSRDGAGAQETQYF.

About this clone itself: The junction shows a germline mismatch at one end, possibly a read error. The chain carries TRBV6-5 and TRBJ2-3, with 10 bases fitting TRBD1. The germline V gene encodes CDR1 MNHEY and CDR2 SVGAGI. The CDR3 has 15 amino acids. Here the CDR3 DNA reads TGTGCCAGCCGTTATCCGGGACAGGGGTCAGATACGCAGTATTTT. Its protein product is CASRYPGQGSDTQYF.

This chain links TRBV29-1 with TRBJ2-2; D unclear. The CDR3 loop spans 11 amino acids. The V gene lost 7 bases and the J gene lost 6 bases, with 9 bases spanning the gap. Germline V gene data show CDR1 as SQVTM and CDR2 as ANQGSEA. This CDR3 reads CSARSAGELFF. CDR3 in DNA: TGCAGCGCCCGGTCGGCCGGGGAGCTGTTTTTT.

The rearrangement joins TRBV5-1 to TRBJ1-1; D might be TRBD1 (6 bases). V shed 4 bases and J shed 3 bases, with 19 bases lying between them. The CDR3 contains 16 residues. The germline V gene has CDR1 SGHRS and CDR2 YFSETQ. The CDR3 DNA follows: TGCGCCAGCAGCCTTGGGGGGGGGCGAAGGGACACTGAAGCTTTCTTT. Protein sequence: CASSLGGGRRDTEAFF. Combining the CDR3 with reference TRBV5-1 and TRBJ1-1 gives the whole variable domain KAGVTQTPRYLIKTRGQQVTLSCSPISGHRSVSWYQQTPGQGLQFLFEYFSETQRNKGNFPGRFSGRQFSNSRSEMNVSTLELGDSALYLCASSLGGGRRDTEAFFGQGTRLTVV.

This clone was observed a single time. This chain links TRBV11-2 with TRBJ1-4; D gene unclear. The CDR3 consists of 15 residues. Germline V CDR1 and CDR2: SGHAT, FQNNGV. V lost 2 bases and J 5 bases, leaving 12 bases between the germline ends. The CDR3 is CASSLTGSRNEKLFF. DNA of the CDR3: TGTGCCAGCAGCTTAACGGGGAGTAGGAATGAAAAACTGTTTTTT.

In this sample, this clone turned up a few times. The chain carries TRBV6-1 and TRBJ1-1; 9 bases match TRBD1. The length of the CDR3 is 14 residues. Germline CDR1 MNHNS, CDR2 SASEGT. Losses at the gene ends were 5 bases for V and 4 bases for J; bases not matched to a gene: 5. CDR3 loop: CASSRTGDSTEAFF. As DNA, the CDR3 is TGTGCCAGCAGTAGGACAGGGGATAGCACTGAAGCTTTCTTT.

The V and J genes are TRBV7-9 and TRBJ2-7; the D gene is possibly TRBD2 (6 bases). The CDR3 is 13 amino acids. Trimming shortened V by 5 bases and J by 4 bases, and 12 bases separated the two germline ends. In germline, CDR1 is SEHNR, CDR2 FQNEAQ (reference sequence). Written as DNA, the CDR3 is TGTGCCAGCAGCCGGGGGAGCGGATACGAGCAGTACGTC. As protein: CASSRGSGYEQYV.

This chain uses TRBV7-2 with TRBJ1-3; maybe TRBD1 (5 bases). Trimming removed 4 bases at V and 7 bases at J, with 14 bases between. This CDR3 is built from 14 residues. Germline V CDR1 and CDR2: SGHTA, FQGNSA. The CDR3 DNA reads TGTGCCAGCAGCTCCAACAGCTACAGGAACACCATATATTTT. Translation gives CASSSNSYRNTIYF.

The chain links TRBV5-6 to TRBJ1-5, with D perhaps matching TRBD1 (5 bases). Per germline, CDR1 SGHDT and CDR2 YYEEEE. This CDR3 has 17 amino acids. The V gene lost 3 bases and the J gene lost 2 bases, with 18 bases spanning the gap. The CDR3 region is CASSSPRGVAGNQPQHF. CDR3 sequence (DNA): TGTGCCAGCAGCTCCCCCCGGGGGGTGGCGGGCAATCAGCCCCAGCATTTT.

The genes are TRBV11-2 and TRBJ2-7; 8 bases fit TRBD1. The V segment lost 5 bases and the J segment 2 bases; nucleotides outside the gene matches: 17. The length of the CDR3 is 18 residues. Germline loops: CDR1 SGHAT, CDR2 FQNNGV. The CDR3: CASSPLDRVRGATYEQYV. Here the CDR3 DNA reads TGTGCCAGCAGCCCATTGGACAGGGTGCGGGGAGCAACCTACGAGCAGTACGTC.

The gene calls are TRBV5-1 and TRBJ2-1, with 7 bases aligning to TRBD2. CDR1 is SGHRS, CDR2 YFSETQ, per germline. With V trimmed by 3 bases and J by 7 bases, 10 bases remained unmatched. This CDR3 is 15 amino acids long. CDR3 in amino acids: CASSSYPGTINEQFF. The DNA for the CDR3 is TGCGCCAGCAGCTCATATCCCGGGACTATAAATGAGCAGTTCTTC.

The CDR3: CASSLRVREKLFF. As DNA, the CDR3 is TGTGCCAGCAGCTTGAGAGTGAGGGAAAAACTGTTTTTT. The chain is built from TRBV5-6 and TRBJ1-4; D gene uncertain. Germline V CDR1 and CDR2: SGHDT, YYEEEE. This CDR3 contains 13 residues. V lost 1 base and J 8 bases, leaving 9 bases between the germline ends. The complete variable domain, with remaining parts taken from reference TRBV5-6 and TRBJ1-4, reads DAGVTQSPTHLIKTRGQQVTLRCSPKSGHDTVSWYQQALGQGPQFIFQYYEEEERQRGNFPDRFSGHQFPNYSSELNVNALLLGDSALYLCASSLRVREKLFFGSGTQLSVL.

J is TRBJ2-3 and V is TRBV28, with D possibly TRBD1 on 7 matching bases. The CDR3 spans 14 residues. V lost 6 bases and J lost 4, with 14 bases in between. Germline lookup yields CDR1 MDHEN and CDR2 SYDVKM. The CDR3 reads CASRRQGGSDTQYF. The DNA for the CDR3 is TGTGCCAGCAGGCGACAGGGAGGTTCAGATACGCAGTATTTT.

This chain connects TRBV5-1 to TRBJ1-2, with TRBD1 matching over 7 bases. The CDR3 spans 14 residues. Trimming took 5 bases from V and 0 from J; bases not matched to a gene: 4. CDR1 is SGHRS and CDR2 is YFSETQ in the germline V gene. CDR3: CASSTGAANYGYTF. CDR3 nucleotides: TGCGCCAGCAGTACAGGGGCGGCTAACTATGGCTACACCTTC.

The chain links TRBV27 to TRBJ2-5; D remains unclear. The better agreement between TRBJ2-7 and the DNA end casts doubt on the J call. CDR1 is MNHEY and CDR2 is SMNVEV in the germline V gene (reference sequence). The CDR3 consists of 14 residues. CDR3 DNA: TGTGCCAGCAGTCTCGATCTCCACGGGTACGAGCAGTACTTC. It encodes CASSLDLHGYEQYF.

The rearrangement joins TRBV7-3 to TRBJ2-1; tentative D call: TRBD2 (5 bases). The CDR3 length is 15 residues. Per germline, CDR1 SGHTA and CDR2 FQGTGA. Trimming took 2 bases from V and 6 from J, leaving 14 bases between them. The CDR3 region is CASSLQAEALNEQFF. CDR3 DNA sequence: TGTGCCAGCAGCTTACAGGCGGAGGCCCTCAATGAGCAGTTCTTC.

V gene TRBV6-5 combines with J gene TRBJ1-3; D unresolved. The CDR3 runs to 13 residues. V was shortened by 2 bases and J by 4 bases, with 6 bases between the two germline ends. In germline, CDR1 is MNHEY, CDR2 SVGAGI. CDR3 amino acids: CASSYTQGNTIYF. CDR3 bases: TGTGCCAGCAGTTACACACAAGGAAACACCATATATTTT.

CDR3 protein: CASKEVLGAYGYTF. The CDR3 region has the DNA TGTGCCAGCAAGGAGGTCCTAGGAGCCTATGGCTACACCTTC. The gene calls are TRBV27 and TRBJ1-2; D not resolved. V lost 7 bases and J lost 4, with 16 bases in between. Germline loops: CDR1 MNHEY, CDR2 SMNVEV (reference sequence). The CDR3 extends over 14 amino acids.

The chain joins TRBV7-6 to TRBJ2-3; weak D call: TRBD1 (5 bases). This CDR3 comprises 16 residues. Germline CDR1 and CDR2: SGHVS and FNYEAQ. V was shortened by 5 bases and J by 3 bases, with 18 bases between the two germline ends. Here the CDR3 reads CASSPPIGDTTDTQYF. CDR3 DNA sequence: TGTGCCAGCAGCCCCCCAATAGGGGATACGACAGATACGCAGTATTTT.

The rearrangement uses TRBV6-5 and TRBJ1-2, with D uncertain. The CDR3 sequence is 12 residues long. V was trimmed by 6 bases and J by 8 bases, leaving 13 bases between them. Per germline, CDR1 MNHEY and CDR2 SVGAGI. The CDR3 DNA follows: TGTGCCAGCAGCCGCGGCGGGGAAGGCTACACCTTC. Amino acid sequence: CASSRGGEGYTF.

V usage is TRBV7-2 and J usage is TRBJ1-6, with D perhaps matching TRBD1 (5 bases). Trimming took off 5 bases at V and 7 bases at J, with 6 bases between the two ends. The CDR3 contains 12 residues. Germline V CDR1 and CDR2: SGHTA, FQGNSA. CDR3 in amino acids: CASSRGNSPLHF. The CDR3 nucleotides are TGTGCCAGCAGCCGGGGGAATTCACCCCTCCACTTT. The entire variable domain, with the rest obtained from reference TRBV7-2 and TRBJ1-6, is as follows: GAGVSQSPSNKVTEKGKDVELRCDPISGHTALYWYRQSLGQGLEFLIYFQGNSAPDKSGLPSDRFSAERTGGSVSTLTIQRTQQEDSAVYLCASSRGNSPLHFGNGTRLTVT.

The J gene is TRBJ1-4, the V gene TRBV6-5; tentatively, D is TRBD1 (6 bases). There are 15 residues in the CDR3. Trimming stripped 2 bases from V and 8 bases from J, with 15 bases between. Germline CDR1 reads MNHEY; CDR2 reads SVGAGI. CDR3: CASSYGNRVEEKLFF. DNA of the CDR3: TGTGCCAGCAGTTACGGAAACAGGGTTGAAGAAAAACTGTTTTTT.

The chain employs TRBV5-6 and TRBJ2-2, with 7 bases matching TRBD1. Germline assignment: CDR1 SGHDT and CDR2 YYEEEE. The CDR3 is 15 amino acids. After removal of 5 bases from V and 4 bases from J, the junction contained 8 bases not matched to a gene. The DNA for the CDR3 is TGTGCCAGCAGGTTACAGGGGCCGACCACCGGGGAGCTGTTTTTT. Translated, it gives CASRLQGPTTGELFF.

This clone is a singleton in its sample. CDR3 in amino acids: CASSWGEGSNQPQHF. For the CDR3, the DNA is TGTGCCAGCAGTTGGGGGGAAGGTAGCAATCAGCCCCAGCATTTT. V and J are TRBV6-6 and TRBJ1-5; D possibly corresponds to TRBD1 (5 bases). CDR3 length equals 15 residues. The germline V gene has CDR1 MNHNY and CDR2 SVGAGI (reference sequence). Trimming cost V 4 bases and J 0 bases, with 10 bases left between them.